There are many counts of the clone carrying this TCR beta chain. Its target is unknown. Via MiXCR, TCRdb re-called the 5' RACE reads, giving one row per CDR3 protein. The data show around 250,000 distinct CDR3 sequences, about 7% seen once. The CDR3 covers 14 residues. V lost 3 bases and J 0 bases, leaving 6 bases between the germline ends. The sample comes from a study of T cells after yellow fever vaccination. Study-wide results and caveats: Compared with primary, the secondary response was weaker and peaked at day 5, not 15. Only a minor proportion of clonotypes was detected across both CD4 and CD8 compartments.

This sample comprised CD4+ T cells sorted from PBMCs, obtained 15 days after the yellow fever booster vaccination. The gene calls are TRBV12-3 or TRBV12-4 and TRBJ1-3, with D uncertain. This sequence originates from a man under 40 who received the YFV17D yellow fever vaccine. This CDR3 is CASSFGTSGNTIYF. CDR3 nucleotide sequence: TGTGCCAGCAGTTTTGGCACCTCTGGAAACACCATATATTTT.